This TCR beta chain derives from a study of T cell repertoires in cytomegalovirus infection. Across the whole study: It can be stated that public TCR beta signatures indicated CMV infection as well as a matching HLA type. General study findings and limits: Identification of carriers of CMV plus the relevant HLA was performed using cumulative public TCR beta family frequency. CMV-specific TCR beta clonotypes restricted by HLA-C were the ones dominating the ex vivo response.

Of note for this clonotype: Its specificity is not known.

TCRdb ran MiXCR on the reads and lists one entry per CDR3 protein. Here the sample spans more than 140,000 distinct CDR3 sequences, under 8.5% being singletons. The material sequenced was PBMCs. The TCR originated in a human donor in good health (CMV status not recorded). Some clones in this sample may be carry-over from other donors' samples.

The CDR3 DNA reads as TGTGCCATCAGTGAGTCGCGGCAGGGAAATTCACCCCTCCACTTT. It yields the protein CAISESRQGNSPLHF. The chain has TRBV10-3 and TRBJ1-6, with D possibly TRBD1 on 5 matching bases. There are 15 residues in the CDR3. The V end was cut by 0 bases, the J end by 7 bases, with 10 bases between. Looked up from germline, CDR1 is ENHRY and CDR2 is SYGVKD.